This section outlines one T cell receptor beta chain sequence together with its context. The record originates from a study of control samples from healthy donors and cancer patients. TCRdb keeps only in-frame clones here, not all; method: immunoSEQ multiplex PCR. The sample yields some 90,000 clones, approximately 86% seen once. This CDR3 is built from 13 residues. Trimming at V came to 3 bases and at J to 6 bases, leaving 4 bases not matched to a gene. Germline V CDR1 and CDR2: SGHTA, FQGNSA. The specimen sequenced was blood. The chain uses TRBV7-2 and TRBJ2-7; 8 bases agree with TRBD1. The TCR comes from a woman aged 45-65 years in good health. CDR3 in amino acids: CASSFDRGGEQYF. DNA of the CDR3: TGTGCCAGCAGCTTCGACAGGGGAGGCGAGCAGTACTTC. The whole variable domain, filled in from reference TRBV7-2 and TRBJ2-7, reads GAGVSQSPSNKVTEKGKDVELRCDPISGHTALYWYRQSLGQGLEFLIYFQGNSAPDKSGLPSDRFSAERTGGSVSTLTIQRTQQEDSAVYLCASSFDRGGEQYFGPGTRLTVT.